The clone carrying this T cell receptor (beta chain) has just one count. Antigen unknown. This entry belongs to a study of T cell responses to AZD1222 COVID-19 vaccine. Points from the study as a whole: Rises in breadth and depth of Spike-specific TCRs came after two AZD1222 doses.

Method: immunoSEQ multiplex PCR; TCRdb's copy keeps in-frame clones and lacks some. The sample records some 150,000 clones, 80% to 95% being singletons. This CDR3 spans 15 amino acids. After removal of 3 bases from V and 7 bases from J, the junction contained 7 bases not matched to a gene. Germline CDR1 LGHDT, CDR2 YNNKEL (reference sequence). Material: peripheral blood, obtained 28 days after the second AZD1222 dose. This receptor was identified in an adult who received the AZD1222 COVID-19 vaccine. The V and J genes are TRBV3-1 (or the pseudogene TRBV3-2) and TRBJ2-7; 12 nucleotides align to TRBD1. CDR3 region: CASSQAGTGGREQYF. The DNA of the CDR3 is TGTGCCAGCAGCCAGGCCGGGACAGGGGGCCGGGAGCAGTACTTC.